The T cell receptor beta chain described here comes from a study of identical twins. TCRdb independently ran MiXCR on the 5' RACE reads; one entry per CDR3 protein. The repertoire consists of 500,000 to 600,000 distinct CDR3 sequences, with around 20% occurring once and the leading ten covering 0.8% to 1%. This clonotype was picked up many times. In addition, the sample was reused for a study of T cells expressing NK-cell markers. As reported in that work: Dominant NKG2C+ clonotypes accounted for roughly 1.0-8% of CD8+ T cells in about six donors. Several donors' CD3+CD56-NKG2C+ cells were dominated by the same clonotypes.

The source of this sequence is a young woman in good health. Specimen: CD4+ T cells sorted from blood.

CDR3 amino acids: CASSLRLAGGGDTQYF. The CDR3 nucleotides are TGTGCCAGCAGCCTTCGACTAGCGGGGGGTGGAGATACGCAGTATTTT. The chain has TRBV7-9 and TRBJ2-3; 13 positions agree with TRBD2. In germline, CDR1 is SEHNR, CDR2 FQNEAQ (reference sequence). The CDR3 is made up of 16 amino acids. Trimming removed 5 bases from V and 5 bases from J; junction bases left unmatched: 7.